This T cell receptor (beta chain) was identified during a study of T cells expressing NK-cell markers. Study conclusions and caveats: A few donors' CD3+CD56-NKG2C+ cells were dominated by the same clonotypes.

TCRdb reprocessed the 5' RACE reads and keeps a single row for each CDR3 protein, giving no DNA. Recorded for this sample: about 450,000 distinct CDR3 sequences. Germline CDR1 is MNHNS and CDR2 is SASEGT. The CDR3 consists of 21 residues. Turning to this clonotype: Its target is not known.

Sequencing was done on a sample of blood T cells: a sorted CD56 or NKG2C T cell subset, CD4+ or CD8+ T cells, or bulk PBMC T cells (not recorded which). The chain carries TRBV6-1 and TRBJ2-5; the D call of TRBD2 rests on TCRdb alone, since no DNA is present to check it. The clonotype comes from a woman between 18 and 70 years old in good health. The CDR3 region is CASSKTSTSAESGRSQETQYF.